This T cell receptor (beta chain) was found in a study of T cells in Graves' hyperthyroidism and ophthalmopathy. Patients affected by ophthalmopathy presented a Clinical Activity Score of at least 3, a NOSPECS grade of at least 4, and disease duration below 3 months. General study findings and limits: Most thyroid-expanded clonotypes above 0.001 were also found in blood. By a 13 V-J model, ophthalmopathy was set apart from stable hyperthyroidism.

Worth noting for this clonotype: The antigen remains unidentified.

Researchers amplified the TCR beta CDR3 regions from RNA transcripts. Carried out on the TCR CDR3, a first-round RT-PCR used the HTBI primer set. TCRdb reprocessed the multiplex PCR reads via MiXCR and lists one record per CDR3 protein. The table lists approximately 600,000 distinct CDR3 sequences, around 21% of them singletons. The receptor was isolated from a man aged 25-45 years with Graves' ophthalmopathy. Sequencing was done on a sample of blood.

CDR3 coding DNA: TGTGCCAGCAGCGTAGATCCCATTGTACAGGGAGGCATTAATGAAAAACTGTTTTTT. As protein: CASSVDPIVQGGINEKLFF. The rearrangement links TRBV9 to TRBJ1-4; the D gene is possibly TRBD1 (6 bases). CDR1 and CDR2 from the germline V gene are SGDLS and YYNGEE. The CDR3 runs to 19 residues. Trimming removed 0 bases at V and 4 bases at J, with 22 bases between.